This T cell receptor (beta chain) was retrieved from a study of blood T cell repertoires in COVID-19. Overall study: The United States, Italy and Spain were the sources of the acute and convalescent COVID-19 samples. The analysed material was cDNA or gDNA that came from T cells, B-cell-depleted T cells, or PBMCs.

Per the original methods: Reference gene primer amplification in the assay estimated nucleated cell counts. Here immunoSEQ multiplex PCR was the method, and the copy in TCRdb shows in-frame clones only, minus some. V and J calls and clone size come straight from that table; D and trimming were deduced from the DNA. The data hold some 65,000 clones, with roughly 90% observed a single time. CDR1 ENHRY and CDR2 SYGVKD come from the germline V gene. The CDR3 runs 13 residues. V shed 3 bases and J shed 8 bases, with 13 bases lying between them. The chain combines TRBV10-3 with TRBJ1-2, with D unresolved. Sequenced sample: peripheral blood. The receptor was derived from a man in his fifties or sixties with acute or convalescent COVID-19. The CDR3: CAISDEGFYGYTF. In nucleotides, the CDR3 is TGTGCCATCAGTGATGAGGGTTTTTACGGCTACACCTTC.